Below are 4 T cell receptor beta chains sequenced from a single sample in a study of T cell changes during pregnancy in multiple sclerosis. Sequencing used immunoSEQ multiplex PCR; TCRdb keeps in-frame clones, though not all of them. The table shows 100,000 or so clones, with approximately 91% occurring only once. The material was peripheral blood, obtained in the second trimester of pregnancy. All receptors derive from a female donor with multiple sclerosis, enrolled in a pregnancy study.

This chain links TRBV4-2 with TRBJ2-7; D remains ambiguous. V was cut by 4 bases and J by 4 bases, with 14 bases left in between. Germline V lookup: CDR1 LGHNA, CDR2 YNFKEQ. The CDR3 has 14 amino acids. CDR3 region: CASSLGGTRYEQYF. In nucleotides, the CDR3 is TGTGCCAGCAGCCTCGGCGGTACTCGATACGAGCAGTACTTC.

This clone was seen a single time. This chain uses TRBV7-2 with TRBJ2-5, with 11 bases identical to TRBD2. The CDR3 totals 15 residues. V dropped 5 bases and J dropped 7; count of bases not matched to a gene: 9. CDR1 is SGHTA, CDR2 FQGNSA, per germline. The CDR3 DNA is TGTGCCAGCAGCGCTAATAGCGGGAGGGCAGGGACCCAGTACTTC. Amino acids: CASSANSGRAGTQYF.

J is TRBJ2-1 and V is TRBV7-9, with TRBD2 matching over 7 bases. Per germline, CDR1 SEHNR and CDR2 FQNEAQ (reference sequence). The CDR3 runs 16 residues. Trimming took 5 bases from V and 7 from J; bases not matched to a gene: 14. Here the CDR3 DNA reads TGTGCCAGCAGCCGATTGGGGCGGGAGCTACAGAATGAGCAGTTCTTC. Protein: CASSRLGRELQNEQFF.

The chain links TRBV11-3 to TRBJ2-5; a weak D match, TRBD2 (5 bases). V shed 1 base and J shed 4 bases, with 16 bases lying between them. This CDR3 spans 16 amino acids. CDR1 is SGHNT and CDR2 is YENEEA in the germline V gene. Written as DNA, the CDR3 is TGTGCCAGCAGCTTAGGGGTCAGCGGAGAGGGAGAGACCCAGTACTTC. Translation: CASSLGVSGEGETQYF.